The source of this T cell receptor beta chain is a study of T cell changes during pregnancy in multiple sclerosis. Germline V gene data show CDR1 as MGHDK and CDR2 as SYGVNS. CDR3 size: 14 residues. V was pared by 6 bases and J by 4 bases, with 3 bases of the junction left unmatched. TCRdb's copy holds only in-frame clones and misses some; the assay was immunoSEQ multiplex PCR. Among approximately 51,000 clones listed, approximately 94% were seen once. This clone was seen just once. The sequence was obtained from a female donor with multiple sclerosis, enrolled in a pregnancy study. Sample: CD4+ T cells from peripheral blood mononuclear cells, taken in the second trimester of pregnancy. The V and J genes are TRBV25-1 and TRBJ2-3; 11 nucleotides agree with TRBD2. In DNA form, the CDR3 reads TGTGCCAGCAGATTAGCGGGGGGGTCAGATACGCAGTATTTT. Its translation: CASRLAGGSDTQYF.